The text below deals with one T cell receptor (beta chain). These data originate in a study of OX40 agonist ivuxolimab in advanced cancers. The wider study: Given to patients was ivuxolimab, an agonistic anti-OX40 (CD134) antibody. Patient treatment consisted of intravenous ivuxolimab administration every 2 weeks at 0.01 to 10 mg/kg. Antecedent anti-PD-1, anti-PD-L1 or anti-CTLA-4 therapy was permissible, with roughly 40% having received some.

Produced via immunoSEQ multiplex PCR; TCRdb's table is partial and in-frame only. The data contain tens of thousands of clones, around 90% of them singletons. The CDR3 has 12 residues. V was pared by 4 bases and J by 8 bases, with 12 bases between. Germline CDR1 reads SGDLS; CDR2 reads YYNGEE. This sequence joins TRBV9 and TRBJ1-2, with a weak D call TRBD1 (5 bases). This clonotype was obtained from an adult with an advanced solid tumor such as melanoma, head and neck, liver or kidney cancer. Sequencing was performed on CD4+ or CD8+ T cells sorted from blood, taken in a trial of the OX40 agonist ivuxolimab. The CDR3 DNA is TGTGCCAGCAGCACCGGGGGTGGAGGCTACACCTTC. Amino acid sequence: CASSTGGGGYTF.